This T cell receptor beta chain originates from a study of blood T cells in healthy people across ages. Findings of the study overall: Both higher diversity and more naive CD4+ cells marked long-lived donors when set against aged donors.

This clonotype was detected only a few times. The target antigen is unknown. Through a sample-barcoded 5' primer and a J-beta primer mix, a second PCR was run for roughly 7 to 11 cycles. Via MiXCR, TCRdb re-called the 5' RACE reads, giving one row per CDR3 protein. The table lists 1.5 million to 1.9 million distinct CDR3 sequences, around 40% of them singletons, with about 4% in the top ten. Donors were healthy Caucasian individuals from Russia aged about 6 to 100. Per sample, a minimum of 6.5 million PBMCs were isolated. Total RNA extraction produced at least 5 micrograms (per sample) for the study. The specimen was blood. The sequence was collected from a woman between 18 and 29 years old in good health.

For the CDR3, the DNA is TGCGCCAGCAGCTTTGACAGCCGCAATCAGCCCCAGCATTTT. Encoded protein: CASSFDSRNQPQHF. This chain links TRBV5-1 with TRBJ1-5; TRBD1 might be the D (5 bases). Germline CDR1 reads SGHRS; CDR2 reads YFSETQ. V lost 2 bases, J lost 2 bases, and 8 bases lay in between. The CDR3 spans 14 residues.